These 5 T cell receptor beta chains were all obtained from the same sample, sequenced in a study of cytomegalovirus exposure and HLA in healthy donors. Primers: 60 Vbeta forward and 13 Jbeta reverse. The repertoire was sequenced with immunoSEQ multiplex PCR; TCRdb's copy has only in-frame clones and lacks some. This table holds fewer than 250,000 clones, approximately 79% found once. Sequencing input: PBMCs. These receptors were obtained from a girl aged 2-10 years in good health and CMV-seronegative.

The chain carries TRBV6-5 and TRBJ2-1; 11 nucleotides align to TRBD2. This CDR3 is built from 15 residues. Trimming took 4 bases from V and 9 from J; bases not matched to a gene: 8. Per the germline V gene, CDR1 is MNHEY and CDR2 is SVGAGI. CDR3 residues: CASSFTSGGPGEQFF. In DNA form, the CDR3 reads TGTGCCAGCAGTTTTACTAGCGGGGGCCCGGGTGAGCAGTTCTTC.

V and J are TRBV25-1 and TRBJ2-5; D possibly corresponds to TRBD2 (5 bases). The better agreement between TRBJ2-7 and the DNA end casts doubt on the J call. The CDR3 is 14 amino acids. The germline gives CDR1 MGHDK, CDR2 SYGVNS. CDR3 residues: CASNQLGSSYEQYF. DNA of the CDR3: TGTGCCAGCAACCAACTGGGGAGCTCCTACGAGCAGTACTTC.

The gene calls are TRBV27 and TRBJ2-7; no reliable D call. This CDR3 has 14 residues. The V and J ends lost 6 bases and 2 bases respectively, with 14 bases between them. The germline V gene encodes CDR1 MNHEY and CDR2 SMNVEV (reference sequence). Here the CDR3 reads CASSESPEAYEQYF. The CDR3, as DNA: TGTGCCAGCAGCGAAAGCCCCGAAGCCTACGAGCAGTACTTC.

This sequence joins TRBV15 and TRBJ1-1, with 10 bases identical to TRBD1. The CDR3 length is 14 residues. With 9 bases clipped from V and 2 bases from J, the junction kept 6 bases outside the gene matches. Per the germline V gene, CDR1 is LNHNV and CDR2 is YYDKDF (reference sequence). CDR3: CATRDRGSNTEAFF. The DNA for the CDR3 is TGTGCCACGAGGGACAGGGGATCTAACACTGAAGCTTTCTTT.

This clone has just one count. This chain connects TRBV6-1 to TRBJ1-1; 7 nucleotides agree with TRBD1. Germline trimming cut 6 bases from V and 5 bases from J; bases unmatched to any gene: 9. Germline CDR1 is MNHNS and CDR2 is SASEGT. The CDR3 totals 14 residues. CDR3 in DNA: TGTGCCAGCAGCGCCAGGGGGAGACGGACTGAAGCTTTCTTT. Its translation is CASSARGRRTEAFF.